One sample yielded the 20 T cell receptor beta chains listed below, sequenced in a study of T cells after yellow fever vaccination. TCRdb processed the 5' RACE reads anew with MiXCR; each CDR3 protein has one entry. The sample records a few hundred thousand distinct CDR3 sequences, 15% to 20% being singletons. The source material was PBMCs, sampled before the yellow fever booster vaccination. The origin of the receptors is a man younger than 35 who received the YFV17D yellow fever vaccine.

In this sample, this clonotype turned up a few times. The chain couples TRBV4-2 to TRBJ2-5; D gene uncertain. Trimming cost V 3 bases and J 0 bases, with 8 bases left between them. The CDR3 totals 14 residues. Germline CDR1 is LGHNA and CDR2 is YNFKEQ. The CDR3: CASSHLIDQETQYF. CDR3 nucleotide sequence: TGTGCCAGCAGCCATCTGATTGACCAAGAGACCCAGTACTTC.

The chain combines TRBV4-3 with TRBJ2-3; a possible D gene is TRBD2 (5 bases). The CDR3 length is 16 residues. V dropped 3 bases and J dropped 4 bases, with 17 bases sitting between them. Germline lookup yields CDR1 LGHNA and CDR2 YSLEER. CDR3 DNA: TGCGCCAGCAGCCAGCCCCTCGGCAGGACTCCAGATACGCAGTATTTT. Translated, it gives CASSQPLGRTPDTQYF.

Only a few counts were recorded for this clonotype. The V and J genes are TRBV4-1 and TRBJ2-7; D is unresolved. This CDR3 comprises 13 residues. The germline gives CDR1 MGHRA, CDR2 YSYEKL. The germline V and J ends were trimmed by 1 base and 5 bases, with 9 bases remaining between them. CDR3 sequence: CASSQGPGDEQYF. CDR3 DNA: TGCGCCAGCAGCCAAGGTCCAGGCGACGAGCAGTACTTC.

In DNA form, the CDR3 reads TGCGCCAGCGCACCGGGGTCCTACAATGAGCAGTTCTTC. It translates to CASAPGSYNEQFF. The rearrangement uses TRBV23-1 and TRBJ2-1; D is perhaps TRBD2 (5 bases). TRBV23-1 is flagged as an ORF with uncertain function. CDR3 length: 13 amino acids. Trimming stripped 8 bases from V and 1 base from J, with 9 bases between.

There are many counts of this clonotype. The chain employs TRBV20-1 and TRBJ2-7; D gene ambiguous. Trimming pared 3 bases from V and 3 bases from J, leaving 6 bases between. The CDR3 spans 11 residues. The germline gives CDR1 DFQATT, CDR2 SNEGSKA (reference sequence). The CDR3, as DNA: TGCAGTGCTAGTGACCACTACGAGCAGTACTTC. The encoded protein is CSASDHYEQYF.

This clonotype was detected a few times. V is TRBV4-1 and J is TRBJ1-4; D gene uncertain. Trimming removed 1 base at V and 13 bases at J, with 19 bases between. CDR1 is MGHRA and CDR2 is YSYEKL in the germline V gene. The CDR3 runs 15 residues. Here the CDR3 reads CASSQASGITPTLFF. DNA for the CDR3: TGCGCCAGCAGCCAAGCTTCGGGGATTACGCCGACACTGTTTTTT.

Ten or more counts support this clonotype. The rearrangement links TRBV9 to TRBJ2-5, with a possible D match to TRBD2 (6 bases). From germline, CDR1 is SGDLS and CDR2 YYNGEE. V lost 2 bases and J lost 5, with 13 bases in between. The CDR3 length is 14 residues. The CDR3 spells CASSVQPGVETQYF. CDR3 DNA: TGTGCCAGCAGCGTCCAACCGGGGGTGGAGACCCAGTACTTC. Variable domain in full (rest from reference TRBV9 and TRBJ2-5): DSGVTQTPKHLITATGQRVTLRCSPRSGDLSVYWYQQSLDQGLQFLIQYYNGEERAKGNILERFSAQQFPDLHSELNLSSLELGDSALYFCASSVQPGVETQYFGPGTRLLVL.

The CDR3 region is CASSQATGLGYTF. The CDR3 DNA reads TGTGCCAGCAGCCAAGCTACAGGGCTTGGCTACACCTTC. This sequence joins TRBV3-1 and TRBJ1-2; possibly TRBD1 for D (6 bases). Trimming took off 1 base at V and 7 bases at J, with 10 bases between the two ends. This CDR3 spans 13 amino acids. Germline assignment: CDR1 LGHDT and CDR2 YNNKEL (reference sequence). Using reference TRBV3-1 and TRBJ1-2 for the parts outside the CDR3, the full variable domain is DTAVSQTPKYLVTQMGNDKSIKCEQNLGHDTMYWYKQDSKKFLKIMFSYNNKELIINETVPNRFSPKSPDKAHLNLHINSLELGDSAVYFCASSQATGLGYTFGSGTRLTVV.

The V and J genes are TRBV6-5 and TRBJ1-1; D unresolved. Trimming pared 5 bases from V and 0 bases from J, leaving 10 bases between. This CDR3 contains 14 residues. Germline CDR1 MNHEY, CDR2 SVGAGI. CDR3 DNA: TGTGCCAGCAGTGCACAGTCGGTGAACACTGAAGCTTTCTTT. Amino acids: CASSAQSVNTEAFF.

CDR3 sequence: CASSLGTRWSTIYF. CDR3 nucleotides: TGTGCCAGCTCCCTCGGGACTCGGTGGAGCACCATATATTTT. The chain recombines TRBV18 with TRBJ1-3, with D tentatively TRBD1 (5 bases). V dropped 6 bases and J dropped 9 bases, with 18 bases sitting between them. The V gene's germline CDR1 is KGHSH and CDR2 LQKENI. The CDR3 is made up of 14 amino acids.

There are many counts of this clonotype. This chain connects TRBV5-1 to TRBJ2-1; maybe TRBD1 (5 bases). The V and J ends lost 2 bases and 4 bases respectively, with 10 bases between them. The CDR3 is 14 amino acids. Germline lookup yields CDR1 SGHRS and CDR2 YFSETQ. CDR3 DNA: TGCGCCAGCAGCTTACCGACAGTATACAATGAGCAGTTCTTC. Encoded protein: CASSLPTVYNEQFF. Supplemented by reference TRBV5-1 and TRBJ2-1, the full variable domain reads KAGVTQTPRYLIKTRGQQVTLSCSPISGHRSVSWYQQTPGQGLQFLFEYFSETQRNKGNFPGRFSGRQFSNSRSEMNVSTLELGDSALYLCASSLPTVYNEQFFGPGTRLTVL.

Only a few counts were recorded for this clonotype. The chain carries TRBV7-6 and TRBJ1-1; unclear D gene. V lost 5 bases and J lost 6, with 13 bases in between. The CDR3 is 13 amino acids. Germline loops: CDR1 SGHVS, CDR2 FNYEAQ. CDR3 loop: CASSPPTVPEAFF. The CDR3 nucleotides are TGTGCCAGCAGCCCCCCTACAGTCCCTGAAGCTTTCTTT.

CDR3 protein: CASSWGDSGFETQYF. CDR3 nucleotide sequence: TGCGCCAGCAGCTGGGGGGACTCAGGGTTCGAGACCCAGTACTTC. The rearrangement uses TRBV5-1 and TRBJ2-5, with a weak D call TRBD2 (6 bases). Trimming shortened V by 3 bases and J by 5 bases, and 17 bases separated the two germline ends. From germline, CDR1 is SGHRS and CDR2 YFSETQ. The CDR3 contains 15 residues.

This clonotype showed up just a few times. The chain links TRBV20-1 to TRBJ2-7; TRBD2 matches at 7 bases. Germline V gene data show CDR1 as DFQATT and CDR2 as SNEGSKA (reference sequence). Trimming cost V 6 bases and J 0 bases; bases outside gene matches: 5. The CDR3 has 13 residues. The CDR3 sequence: CSAAGGSSYEQYF. In nucleotides, the CDR3 is TGCAGTGCAGCCGGGGGGAGCTCCTACGAGCAGTACTTC.

V usage is TRBV7-2 and J usage is TRBJ1-2; a possible D gene is TRBD1 (5 bases). The CDR3 is made up of 17 amino acids. Germline assignment: CDR1 SGHTA and CDR2 FQGNSA. The ends were cut back, 1 base at V and 0 bases at J, with 15 bases in the middle. CDR3 sequence: CASSLGNRDGANYGYTF. DNA of the CDR3: TGTGCCAGCAGCTTAGGAAACCGGGACGGTGCTAACTATGGCTACACCTTC.

This chain connects TRBV7-8 to TRBJ2-1; 10 positions agree with TRBD2. The CDR3 totals 16 residues. After removal of 3 bases from V and 4 bases from J, the junction contained 6 bases not matched to a gene. CDR1 is SGHVS and CDR2 is FQNEAQ in the germline V gene. This chain's CDR3 is CASSFIAGGSYNEQFF. For the CDR3, the DNA is TGTGCCAGCAGCTTTATAGCGGGGGGTAGTTACAATGAGCAGTTCTTC.

The J gene is TRBJ1-2, the V gene TRBV24-1; the D is unclear. Per germline, CDR1 KGHDR and CDR2 SFDVKD. Trimming took off 4 bases at V and 7 bases at J, with 21 bases between the two ends. CDR3 length equals 16 residues. In DNA, the CDR3 is TGTGCCACCAGTGACCTCGGGTTGGAGTCGTGGAGTGGCTACACCTTC. It specifies CATSDLGLESWSGYTF.

The V call is TRBV7-9, the J call TRBJ1-3, with D possibly matching TRBD1 (5 bases). Trimming pared 3 bases from V and 4 bases from J, leaving 7 bases between. The CDR3 has 13 amino acids. Looked up from germline, CDR1 is SEHNR and CDR2 is FQNEAQ (reference sequence). CDR3 coding DNA: TGTGCCAGCAGCTTTAACAGGGGAAACACCATATATTTT. Protein sequence: CASSFNRGNTIYF.

This clonotype has a handful of counts. The V gene is TRBV6-5, the J gene TRBJ2-3, with a weak D call TRBD1 (6 bases). This CDR3 has 15 residues. Per the germline V gene, CDR1 is MNHEY and CDR2 is SVGAGI. V dropped 4 bases and J dropped 0 bases, with 11 bases sitting between them. The CDR3 here is CASSSWDTSTDTQYF. CDR3 bases: TGTGCCAGCAGTTCTTGGGACACAAGCACAGATACGCAGTATTTT.

This clonotype was seen only a few times. The V gene is TRBV27, the J gene TRBJ1-6, with D possibly TRBD1 on 5 matching bases. Germline V CDR1 and CDR2: MNHEY, SMNVEV (reference sequence). CDR3 length equals 14 residues. The V and J ends lost 8 bases and 9 bases respectively, with 17 bases between them. The CDR3 here is CASASGGVRSPLHF. The CDR3 nucleotides are TGTGCCAGCGCCAGTGGGGGGGTTCGTTCACCCCTCCACTTT.